These 18 T cell receptor beta chains came from one sample sequenced in a study of T cell changes during pregnancy in multiple sclerosis. Sequenced by immunoSEQ multiplex PCR; TCRdb stores in-frame clones only, minus some. The data show 50,000 to 75,000 clones, with 90% to 95% seen just once and 1% to 1.5% held by the top ten. The material sequenced was peripheral blood, taken after pregnancy. The receptors come from a female donor in good health, enrolled as a control in a pregnancy study.

This CDR3 is CASRGGNTEAFF. The CDR3, as DNA: TGTGCCAGCAGGGGAGGGAACACTGAAGCTTTCTTT. The V and J genes are TRBV27 and TRBJ1-1; D gene ambiguous. V was pared by 6 bases and J by 1 base, with 6 bases between. The V gene's germline CDR1 is MNHEY and CDR2 SMNVEV (reference sequence). This CDR3 has 12 residues.

DNA for the CDR3: TGCGCCAGCAGTGAAGGGGCCAACTTCTATGGCTACACCTTC. It encodes CASSEGANFYGYTF. The V and J genes are TRBV10-2 and TRBJ1-2; perhaps TRBD1 as D (5 bases). V was cut by 3 bases and J by 4 bases, with 12 bases left in between. The CDR3 is 14 amino acids. Germline V lookup: CDR1 WSHSY, CDR2 SAAADI.

The rearrangement joins TRBV6-5 to TRBJ2-5; the match to TRBD1 covers 9 bases. Germline V gene lookup returns CDR1 MNHEY and CDR2 SVGAGI. The length of the CDR3 is 16 residues. Trimming cost V 1 base and J 4 bases; bases outside gene matches: 7. The CDR3 region is CASSYFTGQGRETQYF. The DNA for the CDR3 is TGTGCCAGCAGTTACTTTACGGGACAGGGCAGAGAGACCCAGTACTTC.

The gene calls are TRBV5-4 and TRBJ2-7; TRBD1 might be the D (5 bases). V was cut by 5 bases and J by 2 bases, with 17 bases left in between. The CDR3 covers 15 residues. Per the germline V gene, CDR1 is SGHNT and CDR2 is YYREEE (reference sequence). The CDR3 nucleotides read TGTGCCAGCAGTTATCAGGGAAGTTCGGCCTACGAGCAGTACTTC. It specifies CASSYQGSSAYEQYF.

The chain joins TRBV5-6 to TRBJ1-1; 8 bases line up with TRBD1. Germline V gene lookup returns CDR1 SGHDT and CDR2 YYEEEE. The CDR3 has 16 amino acids. After removal of 1 base from V and 0 bases from J, the junction contained 5 bases not matched to a gene. The CDR3 DNA sequence: TGTGCCAGCAGCTTGAACCAGGGGGCTATGAACACTGAAGCTTTCTTT. As protein: CASSLNQGAMNTEAFF.

The rearrangement links TRBV30 to TRBJ1-4; possibly TRBD1 for D (6 bases). The CDR3 consists of 15 residues. The V end lost 0 bases, the J end lost 8 bases, and 16 bases lay between the germline ends. The V gene's germline CDR1 is GTSNPN and CDR2 SVGIG (reference sequence). The CDR3 reads CAWSVARTAREKLFF. CDR3 DNA sequence: TGTGCCTGGAGTGTAGCCCGGACAGCGAGAGAAAAACTGTTTTTT.

The chain links TRBV7-6 to TRBJ1-5, with TRBD1 as a possible D gene (5 bases). This CDR3 contains 14 residues. Germline lookup yields CDR1 SGHVS and CDR2 FNYEAQ. V gave up 4 bases and J gave up 6 bases, with 13 bases separating them. The CDR3 spells CASSSDQGTQPQHF. CDR3 in DNA: TGTGCCAGCAGCTCAGATCAGGGAACTCAGCCCCAGCATTTT. The full variable domain, completed using reference TRBV7-6 and TRBJ1-5, is GAGVSQSPRYKVTKRGQDVALRCDPISGHVSLYWYRQALGQGPEFLTYFNYEAQQDKSGLPNDRFSAERPEGSISTLTIQRTEQRDSAMYRCASSSDQGTQPQHFGDGTRLSIL.

The genes are TRBV19 and TRBJ2-7; D might be TRBD2 (5 bases). V dropped 8 bases and J dropped 5 bases, with 16 bases sitting between them. Germline V gives CDR1 LNHDA, CDR2 SQIVND (reference sequence). The CDR3 covers 13 residues. In DNA form, the CDR3 reads TGTGCCAGTGCGACCATCCTCGGGAACGAGCAGTACTTC. It encodes CASATILGNEQYF.

This clone has just a few counts. The rearrangement links TRBV2 to TRBJ1-2; D uncertain. The CDR3 is 11 amino acids. Germline V lookup: CDR1 SNHLY, CDR2 FYNNEI. Deletions cut 1 base from V and 11 bases from J, with 8 bases between. The CDR3 nucleotides read TGTGCCAGCAGTGAAGAGGAGGTGTACACCTTC. Translation: CASSEEEVYTF. Full variable domain (rest looked up from reference TRBV2 and TRBJ1-2): EPEVTQTPSHQVTQMGQEVILRCVPISNHLYFYWYRQILGQKVEFLVSFYNNEISEKSEIFDDQFSVERPDGSNFTLKIRSTKLEDSAMYFCASSEEEVYTFGSGTRLTVV.

J is TRBJ2-4 and V is TRBV18; TRBD1 matches 9 bases. Germline CDR1 reads KGHSH; CDR2 reads LQKENI. CDR3 size: 14 residues. The V segment lost 6 bases and the J segment 7 bases; nucleotides outside the gene matches: 7. The CDR3 DNA is TGTGCCAGCTCCCTTGGACAGGGGTGGAACATTCAGTACTTC. This sequence encodes CASSLGQGWNIQYF.

This chain joins TRBV5-1 and TRBJ1-1; 11 positions agree with TRBD1. V lost 4 bases to trimming and J lost 4 bases; unmatched junction nucleotides: 3. This CDR3 spans 14 amino acids. From germline, CDR1 is SGHRS and CDR2 YFSETQ. Here the CDR3 DNA reads TGCGCCAGCAGCCCCGGGACAGGGGGCACTGAAGCTTTCTTT. Amino acids: CASSPGTGGTEAFF.

This chain uses TRBV5-1 with TRBJ2-7; tentatively, D is TRBD2 (6 bases). The germline CDR1 and CDR2 sequences are SGHRS and YFSETQ. The CDR3 is 14 residues long. V was trimmed by 0 bases and J by 3 bases, leaving 10 bases between them. The chain's CDR3 is CASSLASGDYEQYF. The CDR3 nucleotides read TGCGCCAGCAGCTTGGCCTCGGGGGACTACGAGCAGTACTTC.

This clone was found a few times. The chain employs TRBV4-3 and TRBJ1-6; no definite D call. Germline values: CDR1 LGHNA, CDR2 YSLEER. V was trimmed by 4 bases and J by 0 bases, leaving 4 bases between them. The CDR3 is 14 amino acids. The CDR3 nucleotides read TGCGCCAGCAGCCTCAGCTCCTATAATTCACCCCTCCACTTT. Amino acid sequence: CASSLSSYNSPLHF.

DNA for the CDR3: TGTGCCAGCAGCTTATTACAGGCTAGCAATCAGCCCCAGCATTTT. This codes for CASSLLQASNQPQHF. This chain links TRBV5-6 with TRBJ1-5; D possibly corresponds to TRBD1 (5 bases). The CDR3 sequence is 15 residues long. In germline, CDR1 is SGHDT, CDR2 YYEEEE. With 2 bases removed from V and 0 bases from J, the gap between germline ends came to 9 bases.

V gene TRBV28 combines with J gene TRBJ1-4, with D maybe TRBD1 (6 bases). CDR3 length: 15 residues. With 5 bases removed from V and 4 bases from J, the gap between germline ends came to 14 bases. Germline assignment: CDR1 MDHEN and CDR2 SYDVKM. CDR3 in amino acids: CASSGRTDYNEKLFF. CDR3 DNA: TGTGCCAGCAGTGGCCGGACAGACTATAATGAAAAACTGTTTTTT.

This chain joins TRBV11-3 and TRBJ2-7; 8 nucleotides line up with TRBD1. The CDR3 is made up of 15 amino acids. J was trimmed by 2 bases and V by 2 bases; bases with no gene match: 5. Germline-derived CDR1 and CDR2 are SGHNT and YENEEA. CDR3 region: CASSLMGQETYEQYF. The CDR3 DNA sequence: TGTGCCAGCAGCTTAATGGGACAGGAGACCTACGAGCAGTACTTC.

The rearrangement uses TRBV11-2 and TRBJ2-7; 8 nucleotides agree with TRBD1. V gave up 6 bases and J gave up 5 bases; unmatched junction bases: 9. This CDR3 has 14 residues. Germline CDR1 SGHAT, CDR2 FQNNGV. As DNA, the CDR3 is TGTGCCAGCAGTCACTATGGACAGGGCCACGAGCAGTACTTC. Its translation is CASSHYGQGHEQYF.

This clone was detected a few times. The V call is TRBV6-5, the J call TRBJ2-1; a possible D gene is TRBD1 (6 bases). There are 13 residues in the CDR3. Trimming removed 6 bases from V and 1 base from J, with 7 bases in between. Germline V gene sequence: CDR1 MNHEY, CDR2 SVGAGI. In DNA form, the CDR3 reads TGTGCCAGCAGACAGGGATCCTACAATGAGCAGTTCTTC. It translates to CASRQGSYNEQFF.